The 32 T cell receptor beta chains presented below share a single source sample, sequenced in a study of T cell repertoires in cytomegalovirus infection. Which antigens these TCRs recognize remains unknown. TCRdb recomputed calls from the reads with MiXCR, one row per CDR3 protein. The sample yields fewer than 1,000,000 distinct CDR3 sequences, around 32% seen once. Sample: cultured CD8+ T cells from PBMCs, taken from culture after CMV antigen stimulation. The source of these receptors is a human donor in good health (CMV status not recorded). Some clones in this sample may be carry-over from other donors' samples.

This clonotype was detected a few times. This chain connects TRBV7-9 to TRBJ2-1, with D maybe TRBD1 (6 bases). Germline V gene data show CDR1 as SEHNR and CDR2 as FQNEAQ (reference sequence). There are 14 residues in the CDR3. With 5 bases removed from V and 12 bases from J, the gap between germline ends came to 20 bases. Written as DNA, the CDR3 is TGTGCCAGCAGCCACCTGGCTGAGGGACAACGGCAGTTCTTC. Amino acid sequence: CASSHLAEGQRQFF.

This clonotype was seen a few times. The rearrangement joins TRBV7-2 to TRBJ1-4, with TRBD1 as a possible D gene (6 bases). With 0 bases removed from V and 3 bases from J, the gap between germline ends came to 14 bases. Germline assignment: CDR1 SGHTA and CDR2 FQGNSA. The CDR3 is 17 residues long. DNA of the CDR3: TGTGCCAGCAGCTTAGCGCACACAGGGACGGCTAATGAAAAACTGTTTTTT. Translating gives CASSLAHTGTANEKLFF.

This rearrangement joins TRBV6-1 to TRBJ2-1; 9 nucleotides agree with TRBD1. CDR3 length: 18 residues. Per germline, CDR1 MNHNS and CDR2 SASEGT. With V trimmed by 5 bases and J by 5 bases, 16 bases remained unmatched. This chain's CDR3 is CASSHGQGIGPYNNEQFF. CDR3 nucleotide sequence: TGTGCCAGCAGTCACGGACAGGGGATCGGACCTTACAACAATGAGCAGTTCTTC.

This clonotype was seen only a few times. The chain links TRBV5-4 to TRBJ1-1, with 9 positions matching TRBD1. Germline V CDR1 and CDR2: SGHNT, YYREEE (reference sequence). The junction had 4 bases not matched to a gene; V was cut back by 10 bases and J by 3 bases. The CDR3 sequence is 12 residues long. This chain's CDR3 is CAARTGDTEAFF. The DNA for the CDR3 is TGTGCCGCTAGGACAGGGGACACTGAAGCTTTCTTT.

CDR3 nucleotide sequence: TGCAGCGTTGAAATGGGGCGCACTGAAGCTTTCTTT. Amino acids: CSVEMGRTEAFF. This chain connects TRBV29-1 to TRBJ1-1; D may be TRBD1 (5 bases). In germline, CDR1 is SQVTM, CDR2 ANQGSEA. CDR3 size: 12 residues. Trimming took 2 bases from V and 4 from J, leaving 8 bases between them.

This clonotype has a count of ten or more. V usage is TRBV7-6 and J usage is TRBJ1-1; possible D gene TRBD1, 5 bases. The CDR3 is 15 residues long. Germline CDR1 and CDR2: SGHVS and FNYEAQ. Between the trimmed V and J ends, which lost 5 bases and 0 bases, there was a span of 13 bases. CDR3 region: CASSPITGLNTEAFF. The CDR3 region has the DNA TGTGCCAGCAGCCCAATAACAGGTCTGAACACTGAAGCTTTCTTT.

This clonotype has just a few counts. The V call is TRBV2, the J call TRBJ1-1, with TRBD1 identical over 7 bases. This CDR3 spans 13 amino acids. Germline trimming cut 11 bases from V and 0 bases from J; bases unmatched to any gene: 6. Germline-derived CDR1 and CDR2 are SNHLY and FYNNEI. CDR3 loop: CAGPTGVNTEAFF. In DNA form, the CDR3 reads TGTGCCGGGCCAACAGGGGTGAACACTGAAGCTTTCTTT. The complete variable domain, with remaining parts taken from reference TRBV2 and TRBJ1-1, reads EPEVTQTPSHQVTQMGQEVILRCVPISNHLYFYWYRQILGQKVEFLVSFYNNEISEKSEIFDDQFSVERPDGSNFTLKIRSTKLEDSAMYFCAGPTGVNTEAFFGQGTRLTVV.

With regard to this clonotype: Relative to the germline gene, one junction end is altered; a read error may explain this. CDR3 in amino acids: CASSLEGGSGHNEQFF. The CDR3 DNA is TGTGCCAGCAGCCTAGAAGGTGGATCGGGCCACAATGAGCAGTTCTTC. The rearrangement uses TRBV11-2 and TRBJ2-1; D unclear. The germline V gene encodes CDR1 SGHAT and CDR2 FQNNGV. This CDR3 spans 16 amino acids. Full variable domain (outside the CDR3, taken from reference TRBV11-2 and TRBJ2-1): EAGVAQSPRYKIIEKRQSVAFWCNPISGHATLYWYQQILGQGPKLLIQFQNNGVVDDSQLPKDRFSAERLKGVDSTLKIQPAKLEDSAVYLCASSLEGGSGHNEQFFGPGTRLTVL.

Turning to this clonotype: It may be a read error: a sequence one base away is much more abundant. The CDR3 spells CASSRTGDYDYTF. The CDR3 DNA reads TGTGCCAGCAGCAGGACAGGGGACTATGACTACACCTTC. V usage is TRBV7-6 and J usage is TRBJ1-2, with 9 nucleotides matching TRBD1. The CDR3 is 13 amino acids. Germline CDR1 reads SGHVS; CDR2 reads FNYEAQ. Drawing the rest from reference TRBV7-6 and TRBJ1-2, the complete variable domain is GAGVSQSPRYKVTKRGQDVALRCDPISGHVSLYWYRQALGQGPEFLTYFNYEAQQDKSGLPNDRFSAERPEGSISTLTIQRTEQRDSAMYRCASSRTGDYDYTFGSGTRLTVV.

The V call is TRBV28, the J call TRBJ1-1; the D gene is possibly TRBD1 (6 bases). Germline V CDR1 and CDR2: MDHEN, SYDVKM. The CDR3 is 17 residues long. V gave up 6 bases and J gave up 5 bases, with 25 bases separating them. The CDR3 sequence: CASRLGGFGGMATEAFF. In nucleotides, the CDR3 is TGTGCCAGCAGATTAGGGGGATTCGGGGGGATGGCGACTGAAGCTTTCTTT.

This clonotype was seen ten or more times. This chain joins TRBV9 and TRBJ2-1; D not certain. Looked up from germline, CDR1 is SGDLS and CDR2 is YYNGEE. The CDR3 runs to 13 residues. The V and J ends lost 0 bases and 4 bases respectively, with 5 bases between them. CDR3 residues: CASSVEIYNEQFF. The CDR3 nucleotides read TGTGCCAGCAGCGTAGAGATTTACAATGAGCAGTTCTTC.

Only a few counts were recorded for this clonotype. The chain couples TRBV6-2 or TRBV6-3 to TRBJ2-7; D is possibly TRBD1 or TRBD2 (5 bases each). The CDR3 is made up of 15 amino acids. Trimming took 2 bases from V and 0 from J, leaving 11 bases between them. CDR1 and CDR2 from the germline V gene are MNHEY and SVGEGT. CDR3 in amino acids: CASSYNRGRSYEQYV. The DNA for the CDR3 is TGTGCCAGCAGTTACAACCGGGGCCGCTCCTACGAGCAGTACGTC.

This clonotype was picked up a small number of times. The J gene is TRBJ2-5, the V gene TRBV27; 11 nucleotides match TRBD1. From germline, CDR1 is MNHEY and CDR2 SMNVEV (reference sequence). The CDR3 runs 15 residues. Trimming took 5 bases from V and 5 from J; bases not matched to a gene: 7. CDR3 in amino acids: CASSPRTGGGETQYF. The DNA for the CDR3 is TGTGCCAGCAGTCCTCGGACAGGGGGCGGTGAGACCCAGTACTTC.

This clonotype was detected only a few times. J is TRBJ2-2 and V is TRBV5-4; D gene unclear. The V gene's germline CDR1 is SGHNT and CDR2 YYREEE (reference sequence). V lost 2 bases and J lost 3, with 11 bases in between. The CDR3 runs to 15 residues. Written as DNA, the CDR3 is TGTGCCAGCAGCTTTACACCGCGTTACACCGGGGAGCTGTTTTTT. Its translation is CASSFTPRYTGELFF.

The chain recombines TRBV6-5 with TRBJ2-5, with D perhaps matching TRBD1 (7 bases). This CDR3 is 15 amino acids long. Trimming stripped 2 bases from V and 5 bases from J, with 15 bases between. Germline CDR1 MNHEY, CDR2 SVGAGI. The CDR3 bases are TGTGCCAGCAGTTACGGGTCAGGGGGGTGGGAGACCCAGTACTTC. Residues: CASSYGSGGWETQYF.

The J gene is TRBJ2-5, the V gene TRBV24-1; TRBD2 aligns across 10 bases. CDR3 length equals 15 residues. The V gene end was trimmed by 8 bases and the J gene end by 2 bases; junction bases not matched to a gene: 7. The germline V gene has CDR1 KGHDR and CDR2 SFDVKD. For the CDR3, the DNA is TGTGCCACCACCCATAGCGGGGGGAGACAAGAGACCCAGTACTTC. Encoded protein: CATTHSGGRQETQYF.

This clonotype was recorded many times. CDR3 in amino acids: CASSSNARPRAGELFF. DNA for the CDR3: TGTGCCAGCAGTTCGAACGCCCGGCCAAGGGCCGGGGAGCTGTTTTTT. J is TRBJ2-2 and V is TRBV12-3 or TRBV12-4; no firm D call. The V end was cut by 4 bases, the J end by 6 bases, with 18 bases between. This CDR3 contains 16 residues.

J is TRBJ1-4 and V is TRBV3-1; D is uncertain. CDR3 length: 15 residues. The germline V gene has CDR1 LGHDT and CDR2 YNNKEL (reference sequence). The V gene lost 4 bases and the J gene lost 4 bases, with 13 bases spanning the gap. For the CDR3, the DNA is TGTGCCAGCAGCCTTGGGCCAACCATTAATGAAAAACTGTTTTTT. It yields the protein CASSLGPTINEKLFF.

This clonotype was seen a handful of times. The chain couples TRBV29-1 to TRBJ2-5; 14 bases agree with TRBD2. Germline assignment: CDR1 SQVTM and CDR2 ANQGSEA. V gave up 4 bases and J gave up 4 bases; unmatched junction bases: 5. The CDR3 consists of 15 residues. The CDR3 loop reads CSVGGTSGGRETQYF. The CDR3, as DNA: TGCAGCGTTGGGGGGACTAGCGGGGGAAGAGAGACCCAGTACTTC.

Note on this clonotype: At one of its ends the junction is not consistent with the germline gene, which may arise from a read error. V is TRBV20-1 and J is TRBJ2-1, with 8 bases aligning to TRBD2. Germline V gene data show CDR1 as DFQATT and CDR2 as SNEGSKA (reference sequence). The CDR3 covers 15 residues. For the CDR3, the DNA is TGCAGTGCAAGAGCACCTAGCGGGTCCTACAATGAGCAGTTCTTC. Translation: CSARAPSGSYNEQFF.

The chain uses TRBV6-5 and TRBJ2-6; D unclear. Trimming stripped 7 bases from V and 0 bases from J, with 7 bases between. CDR3 size: 14 residues. CDR1 and CDR2 (germline): MNHEY, SVGAGI. DNA of the CDR3: TGTGCCAGCAACCGAATCTCTGGGGCCAACGTCCTGACTTTC. Residues: CASNRISGANVLTF.

The chain couples TRBV4-2 to TRBJ1-1; D not certain. V lost 0 bases to trimming and J lost 5 bases, with 16 bases between them. The CDR3 covers 16 residues. CDR1 is LGHNA, CDR2 YNFKEQ, per germline. The CDR3 DNA sequence: TGTGCCAGCAGCCAAGATTGGGGAGTCGGTCAGACTGAAGCTTTCTTT. Residues: CASSQDWGVGQTEAFF.

J is TRBJ2-1 and V is TRBV28; D is undetermined. Germline CDR1 and CDR2: MDHEN and SYDVKM. CDR3 size: 16 residues. Between the trimmed V and J ends, which lost 5 bases and 0 bases, there was a span of 14 bases. In DNA, the CDR3 is TGTGCCAGCAGTCCCCCTCTGTCGAGCTCCTACAATGAGCAGTTCTTC. Encoded protein: CASSPPLSSSYNEQFF.

The CDR3 region has the DNA TGTGCCACCAGCAGAGATCGTAGCTCCTACGAGCAGTACGTC. Translated: CATSRDRSSYEQYV. The chain is built from TRBV15 and TRBJ2-7; D not resolved. The germline V and J ends were trimmed by 0 bases and 0 bases, with 6 bases remaining between them. The CDR3 length is 14 residues. Germline-derived CDR1 and CDR2 are LNHNV and YYDKDF (reference sequence).

This clonotype was seen a handful of times. This chain uses TRBV7-6 with TRBJ2-3; no definite D call. The length of the CDR3 is 15 residues. CDR1 and CDR2 from the germline V gene are SGHVS and FNYEAQ. V lost 0 bases and J 4 bases, leaving 11 bases between the germline ends. CDR3 amino acids: CASSLAPSDADTQYF. Written as DNA, the CDR3 is TGTGCCAGCAGCTTAGCGCCCAGCGACGCAGATACGCAGTATTTT.

The V and J genes are TRBV5-5 and TRBJ1-5; D is perhaps TRBD1 (6 bases). With 3 bases removed from V and 7 bases from J, the gap between germline ends came to 20 bases. CDR3 length equals 16 residues. The V gene's germline CDR1 is SGHKS and CDR2 YYEKEE (reference sequence). The CDR3 spells CASSYGIFGGWQPQHF. The CDR3, as DNA: TGTGCCAGCAGCTACGGGATCTTTGGGGGCTGGCAGCCCCAGCATTTT.

V and J are TRBV24-1 and TRBJ2-1; TRBD2 aligns across 9 bases. V lost 2 bases to trimming and J lost 3 bases; unmatched junction nucleotides: 10. This CDR3 has 18 amino acids. Germline values: CDR1 KGHDR, CDR2 SFDVKD. The CDR3 is CATSDSHLAGTIYNEQFF. CDR3 nucleotide sequence: TGTGCCACCAGTGATTCCCATCTAGCGGGGACGATCTACAATGAGCAGTTCTTC.

In its sample, this clonotype was seen a few times. The chain combines TRBV4-1 with TRBJ2-1, with 7 bases that match TRBD1. Germline CDR1 and CDR2: MGHRA and YSYEKL. CDR3 length: 15 amino acids. The trim removed 4 bases at V and 5 bases at J, leaving 8 bases unmatched. In nucleotides, the CDR3 is TGCGCCAGCAGCCCACAGGGGACCCCTGACAATGAGCAGTTCTTC. This sequence encodes CASSPQGTPDNEQFF.

In this sample, this clonotype turned up a few times. The chain uses TRBV19 and TRBJ2-1, with D possibly being TRBD1 (5 bases). The V gene's germline CDR1 is LNHDA and CDR2 SQIVND (reference sequence). Trimming stripped 3 bases from V and 1 base from J, with 10 bases between. This CDR3 comprises 15 residues. CDR3 amino acids: CASSIGAISYNEQFF. In DNA form, the CDR3 reads TGTGCCAGTAGTATTGGGGCGATTTCCTACAATGAGCAGTTCTTC.

The chain combines TRBV14 with TRBJ2-5, with D possibly matching TRBD2 (7 bases). The CDR3 consists of 16 residues. Looked up from germline, CDR1 is SGHDN and CDR2 is FVKESK. The V gene lost 1 base and the J gene lost 4 bases, with 16 bases spanning the gap. This CDR3 reads CASSQGFTRGGETQYF. CDR3 DNA: TGTGCCAGCAGCCAAGGTTTCACTAGGGGGGGAGAGACCCAGTACTTC.

The chain has TRBV15 and TRBJ2-7, with unresolved D. The germline V gene has CDR1 LNHNV and CDR2 YYDKDF (reference sequence). The CDR3 length is 17 residues. V gave up 0 bases and J gave up 2 bases, with 17 bases separating them. In DNA form, the CDR3 reads TGTGCCACCAGCAGAGATAATTCTCGGTACCATACCTACGAGCAGTACGTC. This encodes CATSRDNSRYHTYEQYV.

V usage is TRBV11-2 and J usage is TRBJ1-2; unclear D gene. Trimming pared 1 base from V and 8 bases from J, leaving 14 bases between. The CDR3 is 14 residues long. Germline CDR1 is SGHAT and CDR2 is FQNNGV. The DNA of the CDR3 is TGTGCCAGCAGCTTAGGTGGCTCATCGGGAGGCTACACCTTC. Its translation is CASSLGGSSGGYTF.